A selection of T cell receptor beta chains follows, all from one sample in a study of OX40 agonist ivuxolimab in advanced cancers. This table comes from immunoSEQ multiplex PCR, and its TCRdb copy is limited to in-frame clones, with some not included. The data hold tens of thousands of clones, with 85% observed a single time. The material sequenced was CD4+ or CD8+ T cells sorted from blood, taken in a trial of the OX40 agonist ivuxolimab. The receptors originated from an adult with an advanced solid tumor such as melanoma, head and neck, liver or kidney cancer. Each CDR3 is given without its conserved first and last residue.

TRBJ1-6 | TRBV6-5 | ASRGDTRDNSPLH
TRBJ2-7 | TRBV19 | ASSASVYEQY
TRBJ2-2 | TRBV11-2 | ASSLSLGTGGTGELF
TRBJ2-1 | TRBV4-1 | ASSRSGQGNGNEQF
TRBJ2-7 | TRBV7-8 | ASSLPSKYEQY
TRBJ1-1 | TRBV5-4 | ASSLGYTEAF
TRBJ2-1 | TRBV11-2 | ASSLELAVSSYNEQF
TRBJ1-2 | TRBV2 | ASRDRVGYGYT
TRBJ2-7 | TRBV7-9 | ASSSGQGAYEQY
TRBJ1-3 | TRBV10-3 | AIRDTRSGNTIY
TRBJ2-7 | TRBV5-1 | ASSTPAGGNEQY
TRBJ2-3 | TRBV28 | ASIGGPSADTQY
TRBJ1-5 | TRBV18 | ASSPGQGNQPQH
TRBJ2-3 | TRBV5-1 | ASSWGQGATDTQY
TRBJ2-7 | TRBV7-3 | ASSQLTLTPTSLLEQY
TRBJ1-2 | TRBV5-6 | ASSLDRGHGYT
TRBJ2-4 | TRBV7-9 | ASSPTLGLAKNIQY
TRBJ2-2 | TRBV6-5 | ARDSPTPGELF
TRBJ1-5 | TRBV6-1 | ASSETSRPQH
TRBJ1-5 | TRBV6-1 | ASTPGAQPQH
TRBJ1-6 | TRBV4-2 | ASSQGDEGRPGNSPLH
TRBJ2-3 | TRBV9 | ASSVAYYGAGSTDTQY
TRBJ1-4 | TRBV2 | ASSMAGGNEKLF
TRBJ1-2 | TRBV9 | ASSVAKGGYT
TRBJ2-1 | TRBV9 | ASSTGGYNEQF